What follows describes a single T cell receptor (beta chain). The data are from a study of T-cell reconstitution after alpha-beta-depleted transplantation in children. Researchers prepared the TCRbeta library using unique molecular identifiers, the study reports. TCRdb passed the PCR reads through MiXCR, listing each CDR3 protein once. The sample lists around 400,000 distinct CDR3 sequences; roughly 20% were seen once. This TCR derives from a human donor who donated a stem cell graft to a child with acute myeloid leukemia. Specimen: PBMCs from the stem cell graft donor, collected from the stem cell graft.

CDR3 nucleotide sequence: TGTGCCAGCAGTTTATCCGGGGAGAGCACAGATACGCAGTATTTT. This sequence encodes CASSLSGESTDTQYF. V is TRBV27 and J is TRBJ2-3, with D maybe TRBD2 (5 bases). CDR1 is MNHEY, CDR2 SMNVEV, per germline (reference sequence). This CDR3 contains 15 residues. V lost 0 bases and J lost 0, with 7 bases in between.